This T cell receptor beta chain was sequenced during a study of T cells expressing NK-cell markers. Study at large: Out of eight donors sequenced, seven tested HCMV-seropositive and the remaining one seronegative. General observations from the study: In a group of about 6 donors, dominant NKG2C+ clonotypes represented roughly 1.0-7.5% of CD8+ T cells.

Following a re-call of the 5' RACE reads, TCRdb has one entry per CDR3 protein and lacks DNA. The clone table shows fewer than 550,000 distinct CDR3 sequences, with the ten largest holding more than 1.4%. Germline lookup yields CDR1 SNHLY and CDR2 FYNNEI. The CDR3 loop spans 15 amino acids. Comment on this clonotype: What it binds is unknown.

The rearrangement uses TRBV2 and TRBJ2-3; TCRdb's D call of TRBD1 is untestable without DNA. The sequencing sample was made of blood T cells: a sorted CD56 or NKG2C T cell subset, CD4+ or CD8+ T cells, or bulk PBMC T cells (not recorded which). This TCR came from a woman between 50 and 59 years old in good health. CDR3 in amino acids: CASSRTGTSGDTQYF.